This TCR beta chain came from a study of cytomegalovirus exposure and HLA in healthy donors. Study-wide findings and caveats: Reportedly, cytomegalovirus status was diagnosed with high sensitivity and specificity. A cluster of highly shared sequence variants was likely a sequencing artifact. Serostatus for CMV was the only available immune exposure information.

The germline V and J ends were trimmed by 0 bases and 5 bases, with 16 bases remaining between them. The CDR3 has 16 amino acids. The germline CDR1 and CDR2 sequences are LGHNA and YNFKEQ. This clone turned up a few times. Its target is not known. All the people who gave samples were healthy bone marrow donors. PCR used 60 Vbeta primers and 13 Jbeta primers. Sequencing was performed with immunoSEQ multiplex PCR; in TCRdb, only in-frame clones are kept and a portion is missing. The sample records approximately 90,000 clones, less than 10% being singletons. The J gene is TRBJ1-1, the V gene TRBV4-2; D is unclear. The source of this sequence is a middle-aged man in good health and CMV-seronegative. Sequenced: PBMCs. The CDR3 reads CASSQEEGLLGTEAFF. CDR3 DNA: TGTGCCAGCAGCCAAGAGGAGGGCCTTTTAGGGACTGAAGCTTTCTTT.